Detailed here is one T cell receptor (beta chain). What it binds is not known. V lost 5 bases to trimming and J lost 2 bases; unmatched junction nucleotides: 4. The germline V gene has CDR1 SGHNT and CDR2 YENEEA. The CDR3 is made up of 15 amino acids. This sample was taken from a study of CD8+ T cells in alopecia areata. About the study: For the treated group, dosing was oral tofacitinib at 5 to 10 mg twice daily. Study observations and caveats: Many expanded lesional clones remained in scalp and blood on tofacitinib. Patients displayed less clarity in TCR sharing than mice, a finding possibly related to HLA.

Extracted RNA was reverse transcribed, and the resulting cDNA served as sequencing template. The method was immunoSEQ multiplex PCR; TCRdb's version includes in-frame clones alone and lacks a portion of them. This table holds approximately 160,000 clones, 55% to 75% found once. As for treatment: oral pan-JAK inhibitor, 5-10 mg twice daily. Patients with alopecia areata provided lesional scalp punch biopsies as well as peripheral blood. The TCR sequence derives from a human donor with alopecia areata. The rearrangement links TRBV11-3 to TRBJ2-1, with 9 bases fitting TRBD2. This sample comprised CD4+ T cells sorted from blood, obtained at week 24, from a patient treated with tofacitinib. CDR3 amino acids: CASSLVAGAYNEQFF. As DNA, the CDR3 is TGTGCCAGCAGCCTGGTAGCGGGGGCCTACAATGAGCAGTTCTTC.